One T cell receptor beta chain is described in this entry. Its target antigen remains unknown. No much larger clone is present one base from it, and per-base qualities are unavailable. The time point label, as the study defines it: after hematopoietic stem cell transplant. PRAID was characterized by prominent immunodeficiency alongside autoinflammation. Before TRB sequencing, T-cell subsets (conventional T cells, CD8+ T cells, regulatory T cells, T follicular helper cells) were sorted. Library preparation used the immunoSEQ multiplex PCR assay. Per the source publication's procedure: Shannon entropy, which accounts for clonal size distribution, was used to quantify repertoire diversity. The Gini-Simpson index (Simpson_1-D) served as the measure of how unequally clonotypes were distributed. TCRdb provides this immuneACCESS table in a form limited to in-frame rearrangements. Some clones are lacking; in checked studies, under half of them reflect an unresolved V gene, and why the rest are absent is not known. V and J calls and clone size follow that table, whereas D and trimming were derived from the DNA. In all, the sample holds about 68,000 clones, and approximately 91% of those were seen once. More than 0.55% of the sample is in the top ten clones.

The record originates from a study of stem cell transplantation in POMP-related autoinflammatory disease (dated by TCRdb to 2020 to 2022). About the investigation overall: It was hypothesized that MHC class I-dependent CD8+ T-cell differentiation and positive selection are impaired by defective thymoproteasomes, resulting in skewing of the TRB repertoire. Prior to transplant, the patients had CD4+ naive T-cell skewing, low CD8+ T-cell proportions, and decreased T-cell cytokine secretion. To find out how POMP deficiency affects T-cell receptor beta repertoire diversity and CDR3 characteristics, high-throughput TRB sequencing was used. After transplant, DNA chimerism analysis showed 100% donor engraftment of neutrophils and platelets through one year. The paper as a whole reports these results and caveats: A trend toward lower TRB diversity and higher clonality was observed in PRAID patients across all analyzed T-cell subsets. The trend toward lower diversity and increased clonality in PRAID patients was statistically significant only for regulatory T cells. The number of unique TRB V-J gene pairings was restricted in PRAID patients.

Its CDR3 holds 15 amino acids, cysteine through phenylalanine. This entry keeps only the CDR3 DNA: 45 bases, framed from base 1. The germline V gene (reference sequence) provides CDR1 SGHAT and CDR2 FQDESV. The junction shows trimming of 8 bases on V and 7 bases on J, plus 24 bases between the germline ends. Sequencing used CD4+ T cells from PBMCs, obtained after stem cell transplantation. The clonotype originates from a human patient with POMP-related autoinflammation and immune dysregulation (PRAID). After a transplant, some of the T cells may come from the graft donor. The rearranged segments are TRBV11-1 and TRBJ2-7, with a weak D call of TRBD2 (7 bases match). The CDR3 sequence is CASAGAGPSSGEQYF. The DNA sequence reads TGTGCCAGCGCGGGGGCAGGGCCAAGTTCGGGGGAGCAGTACTTC.